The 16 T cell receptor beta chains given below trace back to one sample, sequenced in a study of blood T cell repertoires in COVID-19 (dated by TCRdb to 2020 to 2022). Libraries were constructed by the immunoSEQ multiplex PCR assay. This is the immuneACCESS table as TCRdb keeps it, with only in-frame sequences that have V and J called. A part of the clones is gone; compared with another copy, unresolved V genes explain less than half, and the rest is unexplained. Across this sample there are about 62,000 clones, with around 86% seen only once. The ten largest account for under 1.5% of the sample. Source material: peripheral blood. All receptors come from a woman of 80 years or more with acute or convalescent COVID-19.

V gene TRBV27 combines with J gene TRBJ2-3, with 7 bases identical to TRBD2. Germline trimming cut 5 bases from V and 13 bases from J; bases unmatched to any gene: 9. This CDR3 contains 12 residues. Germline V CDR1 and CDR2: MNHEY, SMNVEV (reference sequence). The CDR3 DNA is TGTGCCAGCAGTCCCCCCGGGAGGCTCAAGTATTTT. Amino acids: CASSPPGRLKYF.

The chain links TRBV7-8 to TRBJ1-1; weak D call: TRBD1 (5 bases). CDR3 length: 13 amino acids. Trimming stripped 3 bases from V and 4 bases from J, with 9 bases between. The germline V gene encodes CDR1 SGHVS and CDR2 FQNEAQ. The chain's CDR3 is CASSFLDSTEAFF. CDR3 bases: TGTGCCAGCAGCTTCTTAGACAGCACTGAAGCTTTCTTT.

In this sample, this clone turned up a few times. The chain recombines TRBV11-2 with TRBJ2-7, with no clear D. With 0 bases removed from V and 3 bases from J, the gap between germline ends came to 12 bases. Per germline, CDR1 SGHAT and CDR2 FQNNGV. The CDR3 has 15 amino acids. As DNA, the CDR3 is TGTGCCAGCAGCTTAGATGGGTCCAGGCTCTACGAGCAGTACTTC. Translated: CASSLDGSRLYEQYF.

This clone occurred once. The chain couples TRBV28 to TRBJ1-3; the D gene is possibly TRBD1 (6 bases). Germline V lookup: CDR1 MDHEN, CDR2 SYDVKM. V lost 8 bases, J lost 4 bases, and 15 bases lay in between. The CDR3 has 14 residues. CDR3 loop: CASGRTDRGNTIYF. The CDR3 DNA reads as TGTGCCAGCGGTAGGACAGACCGAGGAAACACCATATATTTT. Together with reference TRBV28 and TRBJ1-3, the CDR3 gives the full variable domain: DVKVTQSSRYLVKRTGEKVFLECVQDMDHENMFWYRQDPGLGLRLIYFSYDVKMKEKGDIPEGYSVSREKKERFSLILESASTNQTSMYLCASGRTDRGNTIYFGEGSWLTVV.

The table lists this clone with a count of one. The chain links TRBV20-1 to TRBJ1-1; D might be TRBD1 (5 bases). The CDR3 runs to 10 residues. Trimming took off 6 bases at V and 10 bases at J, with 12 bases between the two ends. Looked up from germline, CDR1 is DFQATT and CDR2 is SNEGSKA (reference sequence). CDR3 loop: CSARDSVAFF. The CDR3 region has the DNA TGCAGTGCCCGGGACTCTGTAGCTTTCTTT.

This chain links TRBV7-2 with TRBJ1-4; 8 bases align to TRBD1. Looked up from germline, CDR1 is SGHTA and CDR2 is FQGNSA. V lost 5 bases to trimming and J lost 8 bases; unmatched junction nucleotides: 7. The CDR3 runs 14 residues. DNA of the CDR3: TGTGCCAGCAGCCCGCCAGGGGGCGGGGAAAAACTGTTTTTT. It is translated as CASSPPGGGEKLFF. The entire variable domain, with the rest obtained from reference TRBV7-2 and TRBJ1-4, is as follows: GAGVSQSPSNKVTEKGKDVELRCDPISGHTALYWYRQSLGQGLEFLIYFQGNSAPDKSGLPSDRFSAERTGGSVSTLTIQRTQQEDSAVYLCASSPPGGGEKLFFGSGTQLSVL.

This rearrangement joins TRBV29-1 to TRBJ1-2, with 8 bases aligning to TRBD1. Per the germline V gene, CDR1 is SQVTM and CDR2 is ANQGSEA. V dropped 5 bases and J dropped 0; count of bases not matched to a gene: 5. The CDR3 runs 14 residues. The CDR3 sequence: CSVWGDRTNYGYTF. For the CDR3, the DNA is TGCAGCGTTTGGGGGGACAGGACTAACTATGGCTACACCTTC. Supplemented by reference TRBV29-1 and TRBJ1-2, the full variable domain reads SAVISQKPSRDICQRGTSLTIQCQVDSQVTMMFWYRQQPGQSLTLIATANQGSEATYESGFVIDKFPISRPNLTFSTLTVSNMSPEDSSIYLCSVWGDRTNYGYTFGSGTRLTVV.

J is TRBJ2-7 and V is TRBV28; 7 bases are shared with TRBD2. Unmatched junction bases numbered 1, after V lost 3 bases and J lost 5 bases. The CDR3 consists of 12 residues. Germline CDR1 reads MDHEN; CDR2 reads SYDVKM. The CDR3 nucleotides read TGTGCCAGCAGTTTTGGGGGGGACGAGCAGTACTTC. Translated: CASSFGGDEQYF.

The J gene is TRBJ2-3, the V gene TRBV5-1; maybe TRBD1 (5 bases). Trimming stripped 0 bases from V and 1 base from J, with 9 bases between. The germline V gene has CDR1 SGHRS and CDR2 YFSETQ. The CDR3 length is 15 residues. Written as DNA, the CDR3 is TGCGCCAGCAGCTTGGGACAGTGGGGCACAGATACGCAGTATTTT. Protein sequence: CASSLGQWGTDTQYF.

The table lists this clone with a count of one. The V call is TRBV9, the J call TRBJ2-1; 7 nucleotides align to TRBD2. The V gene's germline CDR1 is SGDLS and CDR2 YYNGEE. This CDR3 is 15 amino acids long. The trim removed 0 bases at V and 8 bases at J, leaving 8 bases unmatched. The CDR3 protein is CASSVATGGIDEQFF. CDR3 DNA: TGTGCCAGCAGCGTAGCAACGGGAGGAATTGATGAGCAGTTCTTC.

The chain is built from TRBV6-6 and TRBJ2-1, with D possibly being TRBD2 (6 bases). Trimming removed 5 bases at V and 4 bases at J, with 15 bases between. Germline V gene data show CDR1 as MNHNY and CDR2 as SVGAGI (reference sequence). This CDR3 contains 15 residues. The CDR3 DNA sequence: TGTGCCAGCAGTAAAAAAGGGACTCTGTACAATGAGCAGTTCTTC. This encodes CASSKKGTLYNEQFF.

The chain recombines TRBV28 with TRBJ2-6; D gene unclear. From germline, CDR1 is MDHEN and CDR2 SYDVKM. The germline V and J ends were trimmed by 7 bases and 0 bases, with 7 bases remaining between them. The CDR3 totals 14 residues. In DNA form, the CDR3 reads TGTGCCAGCACTGAGAGCTCTGGGGCCAACGTCCTGACTTTC. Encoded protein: CASTESSGANVLTF.

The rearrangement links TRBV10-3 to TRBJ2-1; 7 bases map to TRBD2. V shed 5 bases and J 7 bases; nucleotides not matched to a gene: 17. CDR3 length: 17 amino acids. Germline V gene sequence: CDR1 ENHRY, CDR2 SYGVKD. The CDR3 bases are TGTGCCATCAGTACCCTTACAACGGGGAGGGCTAGGAATGAGCAGTTCTTC. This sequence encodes CAISTLTTGRARNEQFF.

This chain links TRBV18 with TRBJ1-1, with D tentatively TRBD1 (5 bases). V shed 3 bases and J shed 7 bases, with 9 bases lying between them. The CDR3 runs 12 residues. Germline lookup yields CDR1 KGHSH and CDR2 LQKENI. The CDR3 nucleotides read TGTGCCAGCTCACCCCAGGGTCTTGAAGCTTTCTTT. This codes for CASSPQGLEAFF.

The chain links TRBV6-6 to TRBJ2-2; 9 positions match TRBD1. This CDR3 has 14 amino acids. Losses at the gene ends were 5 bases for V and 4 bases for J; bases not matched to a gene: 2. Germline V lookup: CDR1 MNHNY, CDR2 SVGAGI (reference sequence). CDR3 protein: CASSPGQGTGELFF. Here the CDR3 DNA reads TGTGCCAGCAGTCCGGGACAGGGCACCGGGGAGCTGTTTTTT.

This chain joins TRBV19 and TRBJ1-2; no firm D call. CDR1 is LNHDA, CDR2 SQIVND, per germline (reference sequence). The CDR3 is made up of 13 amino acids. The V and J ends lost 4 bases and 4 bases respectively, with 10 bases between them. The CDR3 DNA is TGTGCCAGTAGTAACAGCCAAGTCTATGGCTACACCTTC. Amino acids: CASSNSQVYGYTF.